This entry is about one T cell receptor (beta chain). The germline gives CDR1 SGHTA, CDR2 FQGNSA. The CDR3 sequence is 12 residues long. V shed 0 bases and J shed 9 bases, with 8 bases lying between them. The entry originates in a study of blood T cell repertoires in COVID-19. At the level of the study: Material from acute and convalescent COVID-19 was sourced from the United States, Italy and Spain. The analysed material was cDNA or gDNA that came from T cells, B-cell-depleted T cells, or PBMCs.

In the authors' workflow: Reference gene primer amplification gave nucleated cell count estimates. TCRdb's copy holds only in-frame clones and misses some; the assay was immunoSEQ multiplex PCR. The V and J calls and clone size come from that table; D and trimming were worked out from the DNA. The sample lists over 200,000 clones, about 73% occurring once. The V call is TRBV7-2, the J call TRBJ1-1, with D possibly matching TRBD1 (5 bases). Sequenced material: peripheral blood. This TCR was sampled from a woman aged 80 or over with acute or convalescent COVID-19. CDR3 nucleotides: TGTGCCAGCAGCTTAGCAGGGGCCCAAGCTTTCTTT. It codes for CASSLAGAQAFF.